A single sample gave rise to the 11 T cell receptor beta chains below, sequenced in a study of T-cell memory formation after mild COVID-19. From the 5' RACE reads, TCRdb called clonotypes with MiXCR, one entry per CDR3 protein. The sample has over 70,000 distinct CDR3 sequences, about 13% seen once. Source material: PBMCs or a T cell subset sorted from them (not recorded which). These receptors all come from an adult woman who had mild COVID-19 (a few samples of this study predate the infection). Cell type and time point are not known.

This chain joins TRBV7-6 and TRBJ1-2; possibly TRBD1 for D (5 bases). With 1 base removed from V and 5 bases from J, the gap between germline ends came to 11 bases. The CDR3 has 14 residues. Germline V gene lookup returns CDR1 SGHVS and CDR2 FNYEAQ. CDR3 sequence reads: CASSLEGNEYGYTF. The CDR3 nucleotides read TGTGCCAGCAGCTTAGAGGGGAATGAGTATGGCTACACCTTC.

This chain connects TRBV7-6 to TRBJ2-1; D gene uncertain. The CDR3 spans 12 residues. The germline gives CDR1 SGHVS, CDR2 FNYEAQ. V was cut by 6 bases and J by 10 bases, with 13 bases left in between. The CDR3: CASSSEADEQFF. The DNA of the CDR3 is TGTGCCAGCAGTTCAGAAGCTGACGAGCAGTTCTTC.

The V call is TRBV12-3 or TRBV12-4, the J call TRBJ1-1, with TRBD1 as a possible D gene (6 bases). V lost 7 bases and J lost 5, with 17 bases in between. This CDR3 is 14 amino acids long. The CDR3: CASTDGGGPTEAFF. The DNA for the CDR3 is TGTGCCAGCACCGACGGAGGGGGGCCTACTGAAGCTTTCTTT.

This clonotype was detected a few times. DNA for the CDR3: TGCGCCAGCAGCCCCGGGGACGGAACCTACGAGCAGTACTTC. Protein: CASSPGDGTYEQYF. This chain joins TRBV4-3 and TRBJ2-7; D may match TRBD1 or TRBD2 (5 bases each). The CDR3 runs 14 residues. Germline V gene sequence: CDR1 LGHNA, CDR2 YSLEER. Trimming shortened V by 4 bases and J by 2 bases, and 12 bases separated the two germline ends.

Ten or more counts support this clonotype. The chain uses TRBV15 and TRBJ2-7, with TRBD1 identical over 9 bases. This CDR3 comprises 15 residues. With V trimmed by 2 bases and J by 7 bases, 9 bases remained unmatched. Germline loops: CDR1 LNHNV, CDR2 YYDKDF (reference sequence). The DNA of the CDR3 is TGTGCCACCAGCAGACGGGGGACAGGGTTTGGGGAGCAGTACTTC. This translates into CATSRRGTGFGEQYF.

J is TRBJ2-1 and V is TRBV4-1; D perhaps matches TRBD1 (7 bases). V lost 4 bases, J lost 3 bases, and 13 bases lay in between. The CDR3 is made up of 15 amino acids. Germline CDR1 is MGHRA and CDR2 is YSYEKL. In nucleotides, the CDR3 is TGCGCCAGCAGCCCCCTGCGGGACAGCTACAATGAGCAGTTCTTC. Translating gives CASSPLRDSYNEQFF.

The rearrangement joins TRBV29-1 to TRBJ1-2, with D unclear. Per the germline V gene, CDR1 is SQVTM and CDR2 is ANQGSEA. This CDR3 comprises 14 residues. With 1 base removed from V and 1 base from J, the gap between germline ends came to 10 bases. CDR3 nucleotides: TGCAGCGTTGAAGGAGGACCTCTTAACTATGGCTACACCTTC. Its protein product is CSVEGGPLNYGYTF.

V usage is TRBV9 and J usage is TRBJ1-1; TRBD1 matches 8 bases. CDR3 length: 14 residues. Trimming took 2 bases from V and 5 from J; bases not matched to a gene: 5. CDR1 SGDLS and CDR2 YYNGEE come from the germline V gene. The CDR3 nucleotides read TGTGCCAGCAGCGTGACAGGGGAGTGGACTGAAGCTTTCTTT. Its protein product is CASSVTGEWTEAFF.

This clonotype has more than one count but fewer than ten. The CDR3 DNA reads TGTGCCAGCTCACCCGACTCCGGGGGACTAGCCAAAAACATTCAGTACTTC. The encoded protein is CASSPDSGGLAKNIQYF. The chain couples TRBV18 to TRBJ2-4, with a tentative D call TRBD2 (6 bases). Germline CDR1 reads KGHSH; CDR2 reads LQKENI. Trimming took off 3 bases at V and 0 bases at J, with 15 bases between the two ends. This CDR3 is 17 amino acids long.

The table lists this clonotype with a few counts. V is TRBV9 and J is TRBJ2-1, with D perhaps matching TRBD2 (7 bases). The V gene's germline CDR1 is SGDLS and CDR2 YYNGEE. The ends were cut back, 7 bases at V and 7 bases at J, with 12 bases in the middle. This CDR3 region has 12 residues. The CDR3: CASGGAFNEQFF. The CDR3 DNA is TGTGCCAGCGGGGGGGCGTTTAATGAGCAGTTCTTC. The entire variable domain, with the rest obtained from reference TRBV9 and TRBJ2-1, is as follows: DSGVTQTPKHLITATGQRVTLRCSPRSGDLSVYWYQQSLDQGLQFLIQYYNGEERAKGNILERFSAQQFPDLHSELNLSSLELGDSALYFCASGGAFNEQFFGPGTRLTVL.

The chain has TRBV12-3 or TRBV12-4 and TRBJ2-1; 12 nucleotides align to TRBD2. The V segment lost 6 bases and the J segment 5 bases; nucleotides outside the gene matches: 5. This CDR3 spans 15 amino acids. CDR3 protein: CASRPTSGGHNEQFF. CDR3 sequence (DNA): TGTGCCAGCAGACCGACTAGCGGGGGACACAATGAGCAGTTCTTC.